This is a list of T cell receptor beta chains from one sample in a study of T-cell memory formation after mild COVID-19. TCRdb recomputed calls from the 5' RACE reads with MiXCR, one row per CDR3 protein. Here the sample spans around 140,000 distinct CDR3 sequences, roughly a fifth being singletons. Sequencing used PBMCs or a T cell subset sorted from them (not recorded which). The receptors were gathered from an adult woman who had mild COVID-19 (a few samples of this study predate the infection). Cell type and time point are not known. Both conserved end residues are part of each CDR3. D genes are given only for firm matches. Size is omitted from some rows. Given values are once, few, many or a class for expanded clones.

few	TRBJ1-5	TRBV20-1	.	CSALVGGGDQPQHF	TGCAGTGCTCTGGTGGGGGGCGGAGATCAGCCCCAGCATTTT
few	TRBJ2-1	TRBV20-1	TRBD2	CSARARIRGLAGPSSYNEQFF	TGCAGTGCTAGAGCTCGAATTAGGGGACTAGCGGGGCCGAGCTCCTACAATGAGCAGTTCTTC
.	TRBJ1-2	TRBV4-3	.	CASSQDRGGGYTF	TGCGCCAGCAGCCAAGATCGGGGGGGTGGCTACACCTTC
few	TRBJ2-1	TRBV5-1	TRBD2	CASSSGLVDNEQFF	TGCGCCAGCAGCTCTGGACTAGTTGACAATGAGCAGTTCTTC
.	TRBJ1-2	TRBV5-1	.	CASSPAITNYGYTF	TGCGCCAGCAGTCCCGCGATCACTAACTATGGCTACACCTTC
few	TRBJ2-7	TRBV25-1	TRBD1	CASSERTGTYEQYF	TGTGCCAGCAGTGAGAGGACAGGGACCTACGAGCAGTACTTC
.	TRBJ2-7	TRBV18	TRBD2	CASSRLLAGEPYEQYF	TGTGCCAGCTCACGCCTCCTAGCGGGAGAACCCTACGAGCAGTACTTC
few	TRBJ2-3	TRBV7-6	.	CASSPKVEATADTQYF	TGTGCCAGCAGCCCGAAGGTGGAGGCCACCGCGGATACGCAGTATTTT
.	TRBJ1-5	TRBV30	.	CAWSHRGGRQPQHF	TGTGCCTGGAGTCATAGGGGAGGGAGACAGCCCCAGCATTTT
.	TRBJ2-7	TRBV4-1	TRBD1	CASSQDWDSSYEQYF	TGCGCCAGCAGCCAAGACTGGGACAGCTCCTACGAGCAGTACTTC
.	TRBJ1-1	TRBV6-5	.	CASSYPPYTEAFF	TGTGCCAGCAGTTACCCCCCGTACACTGAAGCTTTCTTT
.	TRBJ2-3	TRBV5-1	.	CASSLRGTSSTDTQYF	TGCGCCAGCAGCTTGCGAGGGACTTCAAGCACAGATACGCAGTATTTT
few	TRBJ1-1	TRBV20-1	.	CSASYGLNTEAFF	TGCAGTGCTAGCTACGGACTGAACACTGAAGCTTTCTTT
few	TRBJ1-5	TRBV6-1	TRBD1	CASRMTGGNQPQHF	TGTGCCAGCAGGATGACAGGGGGCAATCAGCCCCAGCATTTT
.	TRBJ1-2	TRBV5-1	.	CASSWGDRYNYGYTF	TGCGCCAGCAGCTGGGGGGACCGATATAACTATGGCTACACCTTC
few	TRBJ2-5	TRBV20-1	TRBD2	CSARDRLAGVETQYF	TGCAGTGCTAGAGATAGGCTAGCGGGGGTGGAGACCCAGTACTTC
few	TRBJ1-2	TRBV5-6	.	CASSSPGSVLYGYTF	TGTGCCAGCAGCTCCCCGGGGTCCGTTCTCTATGGCTACACCTTC
few	TRBJ1-2	TRBV10-3	TRBD1	CAISPLGPRQGVGYTF	TGTGCCATCAGCCCCTTAGGGCCGCGACAGGGAGTGGGCTACACCTTC
.	TRBJ2-6	TRBV27	.	CASSPSPGRASGANVLTF	TGTGCCAGCAGCCCAAGCCCGGGAAGGGCCTCTGGGGCCAACGTCCTGACTTTC
.	TRBJ2-7	TRBV6-5	.	CASSQGFEQYF	TGTGCCAGCAGCCAAGGGTTCGAGCAGTACTTC
.	TRBJ2-5	TRBV7-3	TRBD2	CASSPSGAHQETQYF	TGTGCCAGCAGCCCCAGCGGGGCTCACCAAGAGACCCAGTACTTC
.	TRBJ2-1	TRBV6-4	.	CASSEAILGEQFF	TGTGCCAGCAGTGAGGCTATTTTGGGTGAGCAGTTCTTC
.	TRBJ2-3	TRBV3-1	.	CASRQGEADTQYF	TGTGCCAGCAGGCAAGGAGAGGCAGATACGCAGTATTTT
once	TRBJ2-7	TRBV6-2/TRBV6-3	.	CASSYWGNEQYF	TGTGCCAGCAGTTACTGGGGAAACGAGCAGTACTTC
few	TRBJ2-3	TRBV6-6	TRBD2	CASSYSGTSGMSTDTQYF	TGTGCCAGCAGTTACTCCGGGACTAGCGGGATGAGCACAGATACGCAGTATTTT
few	TRBJ2-2	TRBV9	.	CASSVGHRNTGELFF	TGTGCCAGCAGCGTAGGTCATCGGAACACCGGGGAGCTGTTTTTT
.	TRBJ1-5	TRBV7-9	.	CASSSGRYSNQPQHF	TGTGCCAGCAGCTCTGGACGGTATAGCAATCAGCCCCAGCATTTT
.	TRBJ2-2	TRBV7-2	.	CASSQWRSTGELFF	TGTGCCAGCAGTCAGTGGAGGTCCACCGGGGAGCTGTTTTTT
few	TRBJ2-1	TRBV28	TRBD1	CASSPLGQGGYNEQFF	TGTGCCAGCAGCCCCCTCGGACAGGGGGGCTACAATGAGCAGTTCTTC
many	TRBJ1-2	TRBV5-1	.	CASSLGTAPYGYTF	TGCGCCAGCAGCTTGGGGACAGCACCCTATGGCTACACCTTC
.	TRBJ1-2	TRBV20-1	.	CSARDPGRHGYTF	TGCAGTGCTAGAGATCCCGGGAGACATGGCTACACCTTC
.	TRBJ2-5	TRBV24-1	.	CATSDPLGPQETQYF	TGTGCCACCAGTGATCCCCTTGGTCCGCAAGAGACCCAGTACTTC